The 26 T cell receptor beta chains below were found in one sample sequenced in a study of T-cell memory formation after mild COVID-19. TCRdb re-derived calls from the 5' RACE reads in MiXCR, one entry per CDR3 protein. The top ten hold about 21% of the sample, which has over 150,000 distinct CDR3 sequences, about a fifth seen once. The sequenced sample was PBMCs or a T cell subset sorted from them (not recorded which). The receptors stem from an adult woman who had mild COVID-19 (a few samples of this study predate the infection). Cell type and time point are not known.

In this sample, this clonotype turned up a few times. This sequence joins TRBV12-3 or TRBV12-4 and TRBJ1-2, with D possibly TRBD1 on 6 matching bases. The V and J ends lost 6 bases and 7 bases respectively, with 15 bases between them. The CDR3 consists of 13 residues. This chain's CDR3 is CASSPTGSIGYTF. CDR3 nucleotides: TGTGCCAGCAGCCCGACAGGTTCTATTGGCTACACCTTC.

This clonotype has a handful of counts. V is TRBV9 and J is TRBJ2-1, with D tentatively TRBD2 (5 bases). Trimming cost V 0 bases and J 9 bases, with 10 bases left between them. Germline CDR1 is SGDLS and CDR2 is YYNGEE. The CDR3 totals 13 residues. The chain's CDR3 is CASSVAAGSEQFF. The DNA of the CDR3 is TGTGCCAGCAGCGTAGCCGCGGGTTCTGAGCAGTTCTTC.

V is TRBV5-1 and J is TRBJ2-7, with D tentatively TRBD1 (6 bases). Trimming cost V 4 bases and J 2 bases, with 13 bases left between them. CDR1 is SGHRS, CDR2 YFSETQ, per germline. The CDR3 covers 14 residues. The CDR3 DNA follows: TGCGCCAGCAGCATCCCGACAGGCACCTACGAGCAGTACTTC. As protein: CASSIPTGTYEQYF. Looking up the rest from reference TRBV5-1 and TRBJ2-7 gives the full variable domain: KAGVTQTPRYLIKTRGQQVTLSCSPISGHRSVSWYQQTPGQGLQFLFEYFSETQRNKGNFPGRFSGRQFSNSRSEMNVSTLELGDSALYLCASSIPTGTYEQYFGPGTRLTVT.

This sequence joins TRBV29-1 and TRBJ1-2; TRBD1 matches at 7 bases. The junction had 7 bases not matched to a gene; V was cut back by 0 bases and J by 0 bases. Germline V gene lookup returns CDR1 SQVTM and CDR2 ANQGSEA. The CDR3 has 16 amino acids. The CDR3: CSVEDEGTGANYGYTF. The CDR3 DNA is TGCAGCGTTGAAGACGAGGGAACAGGGGCTAACTATGGCTACACCTTC.

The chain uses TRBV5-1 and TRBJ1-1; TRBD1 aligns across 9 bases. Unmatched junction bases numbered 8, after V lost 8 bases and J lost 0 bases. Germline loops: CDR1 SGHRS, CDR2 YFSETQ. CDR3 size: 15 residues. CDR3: CASRDRDPLNTEAFF. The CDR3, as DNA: TGCGCCAGTCGGGACAGGGACCCCTTGAACACTGAAGCTTTCTTT.

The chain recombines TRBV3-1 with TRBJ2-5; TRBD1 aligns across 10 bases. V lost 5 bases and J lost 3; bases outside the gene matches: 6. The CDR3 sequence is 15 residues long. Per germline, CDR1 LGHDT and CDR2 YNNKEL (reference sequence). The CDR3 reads CASSKGQGKEETQYF. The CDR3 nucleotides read TGTGCCAGCAGCAAGGGACAGGGGAAAGAAGAGACCCAGTACTTC.

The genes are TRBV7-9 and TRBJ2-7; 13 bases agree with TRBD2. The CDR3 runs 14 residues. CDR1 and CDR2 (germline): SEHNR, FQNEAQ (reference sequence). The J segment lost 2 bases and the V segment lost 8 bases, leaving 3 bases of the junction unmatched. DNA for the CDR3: TGTGCCAGCTCCGGGACTAGCGGGGCCTACGAGCAGTACTTC. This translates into CASSGTSGAYEQYF.

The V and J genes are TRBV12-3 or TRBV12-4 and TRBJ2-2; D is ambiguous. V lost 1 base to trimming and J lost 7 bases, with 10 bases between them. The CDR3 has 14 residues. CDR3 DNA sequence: TGTGCCAGCAGTTTAGGAGGTATCCTCGGGGAGCTGTTTTTT. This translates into CASSLGGILGELFF.

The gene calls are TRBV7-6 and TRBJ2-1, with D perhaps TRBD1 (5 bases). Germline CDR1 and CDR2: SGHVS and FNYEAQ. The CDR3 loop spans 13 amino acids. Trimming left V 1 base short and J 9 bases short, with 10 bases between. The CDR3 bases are TGTGCCAGCAGCTTAGTTAGGGGCATTGAGCAGTTCTTC. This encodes CASSLVRGIEQFF. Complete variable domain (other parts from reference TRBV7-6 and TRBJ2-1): GAGVSQSPRYKVTKRGQDVALRCDPISGHVSLYWYRQALGQGPEFLTYFNYEAQQDKSGLPNDRFSAERPEGSISTLTIQRTEQRDSAMYRCASSLVRGIEQFFGPGTRLTVL.

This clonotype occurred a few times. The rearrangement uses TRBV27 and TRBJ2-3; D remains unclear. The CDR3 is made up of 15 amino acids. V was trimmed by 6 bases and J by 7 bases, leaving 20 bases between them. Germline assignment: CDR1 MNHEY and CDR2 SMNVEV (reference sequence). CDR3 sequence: CASSPGSGFLNTQYF. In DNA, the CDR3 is TGTGCCAGCAGCCCCGGAAGTGGATTCTTAAATACGCAGTATTTT.

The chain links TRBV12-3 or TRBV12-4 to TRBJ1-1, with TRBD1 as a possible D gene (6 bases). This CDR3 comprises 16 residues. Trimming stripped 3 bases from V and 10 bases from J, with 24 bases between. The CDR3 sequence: CASSFNHFRDKWGAFF. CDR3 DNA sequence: TGTGCCAGCAGTTTCAACCACTTCCGGGACAAATGGGGAGCTTTCTTT.

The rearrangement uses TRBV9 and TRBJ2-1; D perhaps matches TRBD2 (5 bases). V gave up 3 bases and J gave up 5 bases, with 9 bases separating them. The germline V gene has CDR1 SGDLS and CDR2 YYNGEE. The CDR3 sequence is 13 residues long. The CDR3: CASSAEDHNEQFF. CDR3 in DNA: TGTGCCAGCAGCGCGGAGGACCACAATGAGCAGTTCTTC.

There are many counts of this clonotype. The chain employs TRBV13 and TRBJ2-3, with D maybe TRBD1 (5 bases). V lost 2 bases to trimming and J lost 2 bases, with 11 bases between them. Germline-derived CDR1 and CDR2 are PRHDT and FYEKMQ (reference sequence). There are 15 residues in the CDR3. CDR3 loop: CASSLRGMDTDTQYF. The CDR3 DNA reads TGTGCCAGCAGCTTAAGGGGAATGGACACAGATACGCAGTATTTT.

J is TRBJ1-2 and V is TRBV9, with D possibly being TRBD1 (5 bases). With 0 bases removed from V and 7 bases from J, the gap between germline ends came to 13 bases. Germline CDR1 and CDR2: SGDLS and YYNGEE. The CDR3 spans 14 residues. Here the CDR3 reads CASSVDDSLVGYTF. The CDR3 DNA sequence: TGTGCCAGCAGCGTAGATGACAGTCTGGTTGGCTACACCTTC.

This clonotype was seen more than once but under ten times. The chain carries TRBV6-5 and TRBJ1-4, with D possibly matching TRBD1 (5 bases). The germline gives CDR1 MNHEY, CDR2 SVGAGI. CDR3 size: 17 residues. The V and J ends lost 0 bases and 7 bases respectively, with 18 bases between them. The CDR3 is CASSYSSYQGPSEKLFF. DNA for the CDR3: TGTGCCAGCAGTTACTCGAGTTATCAGGGCCCGTCTGAAAAACTGTTTTTT.

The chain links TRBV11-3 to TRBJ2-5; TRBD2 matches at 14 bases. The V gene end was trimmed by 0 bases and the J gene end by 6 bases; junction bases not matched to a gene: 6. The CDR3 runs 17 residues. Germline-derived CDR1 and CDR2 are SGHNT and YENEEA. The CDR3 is CASSLEPGTSGRKTQYF. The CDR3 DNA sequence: TGTGCCAGCAGCTTAGAGCCCGGGACTAGCGGGAGAAAGACCCAGTACTTC.

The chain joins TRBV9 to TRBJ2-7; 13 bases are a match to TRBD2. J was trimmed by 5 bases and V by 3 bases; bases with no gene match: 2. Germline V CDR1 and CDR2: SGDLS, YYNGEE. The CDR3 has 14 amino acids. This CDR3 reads CASSGGLAGDEQYF. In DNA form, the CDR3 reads TGTGCCAGCAGCGGTGGACTAGCGGGAGACGAGCAGTACTTC.

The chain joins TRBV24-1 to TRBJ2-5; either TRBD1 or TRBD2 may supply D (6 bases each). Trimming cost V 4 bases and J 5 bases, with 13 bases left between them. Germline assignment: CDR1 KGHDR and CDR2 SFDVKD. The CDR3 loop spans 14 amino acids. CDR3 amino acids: CATSDPTGRETQYF. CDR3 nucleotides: TGTGCCACCAGTGACCCTACAGGGAGGGAGACCCAGTACTTC.

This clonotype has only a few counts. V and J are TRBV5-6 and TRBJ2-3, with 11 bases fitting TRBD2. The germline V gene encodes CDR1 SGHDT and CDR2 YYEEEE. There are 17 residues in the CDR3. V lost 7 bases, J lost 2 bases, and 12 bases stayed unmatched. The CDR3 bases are TGTGCCAGCTTTTCCCCGGGACTAGCGGATCACACAGATACGCAGTATTTT. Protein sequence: CASFSPGLADHTDTQYF.

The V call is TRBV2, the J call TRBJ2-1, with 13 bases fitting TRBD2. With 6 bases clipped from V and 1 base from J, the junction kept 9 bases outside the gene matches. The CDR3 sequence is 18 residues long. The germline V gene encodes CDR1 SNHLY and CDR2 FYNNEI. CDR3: CASRGATSGGRSYNEQFF. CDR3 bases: TGTGCCAGCAGGGGAGCGACTAGCGGGGGGCGTTCCTACAATGAGCAGTTCTTC. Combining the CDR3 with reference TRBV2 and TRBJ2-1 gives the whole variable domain EPEVTQTPSHQVTQMGQEVILRCVPISNHLYFYWYRQILGQKVEFLVSFYNNEISEKSEIFDDQFSVERPDGSNFTLKIRSTKLEDSAMYFCASRGATSGGRSYNEQFFGPGTRLTVL.

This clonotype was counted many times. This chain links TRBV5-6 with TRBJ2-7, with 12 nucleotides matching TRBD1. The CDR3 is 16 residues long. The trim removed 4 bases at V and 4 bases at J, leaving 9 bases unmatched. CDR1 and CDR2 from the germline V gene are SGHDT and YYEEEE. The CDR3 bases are TGTGCCAGCAGCGCAGGGGACAGGGGGCCACATTACGAGCAGTACTTC. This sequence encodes CASSAGDRGPHYEQYF.

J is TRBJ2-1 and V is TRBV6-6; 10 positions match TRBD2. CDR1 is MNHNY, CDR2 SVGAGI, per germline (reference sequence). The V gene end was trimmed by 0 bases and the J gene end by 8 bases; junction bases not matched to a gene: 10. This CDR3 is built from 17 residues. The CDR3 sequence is CASSYSSGLAGVDEQFF. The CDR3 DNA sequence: TGTGCCAGCAGTTACTCCTCCGGGCTAGCGGGAGTTGATGAGCAGTTCTTC.

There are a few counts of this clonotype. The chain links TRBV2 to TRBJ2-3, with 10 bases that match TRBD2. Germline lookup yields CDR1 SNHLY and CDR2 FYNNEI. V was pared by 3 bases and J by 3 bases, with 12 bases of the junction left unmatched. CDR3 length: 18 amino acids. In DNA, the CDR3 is TGTGCCAGCAGTGAGATTGATGACCCGGGACTAGCGACAGATACGCAGTATTTT. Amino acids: CASSEIDDPGLATDTQYF.

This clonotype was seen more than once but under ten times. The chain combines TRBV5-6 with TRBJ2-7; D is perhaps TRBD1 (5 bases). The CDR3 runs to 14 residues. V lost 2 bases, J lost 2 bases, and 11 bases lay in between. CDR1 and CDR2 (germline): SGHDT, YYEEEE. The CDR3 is CASSFTDNPYEQYF. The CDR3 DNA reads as TGTGCCAGCAGCTTTACGGACAACCCCTACGAGCAGTACTTC.

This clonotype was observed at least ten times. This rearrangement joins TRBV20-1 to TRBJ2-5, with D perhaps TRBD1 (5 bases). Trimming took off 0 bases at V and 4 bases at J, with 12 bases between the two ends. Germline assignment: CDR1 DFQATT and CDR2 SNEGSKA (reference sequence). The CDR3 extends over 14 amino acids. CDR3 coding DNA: TGCAGTGCTAGAGATCGGACACCATTAGAGACCCAGTACTTC. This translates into CSARDRTPLETQYF.

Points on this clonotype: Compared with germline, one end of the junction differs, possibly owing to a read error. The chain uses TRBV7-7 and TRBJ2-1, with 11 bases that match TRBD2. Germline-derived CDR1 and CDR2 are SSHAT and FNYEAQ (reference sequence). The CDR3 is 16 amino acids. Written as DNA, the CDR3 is TGTGCTAGCAGCTTAGCACCGGCTAGCGGGAGGAATGAGCAGTTCTTC. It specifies CASSLAPASGRNEQFF. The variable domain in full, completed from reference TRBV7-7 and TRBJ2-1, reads GAGVSQSPRYKVTKRGQDVTLRCDPISSHATLYWYQQALGQGPEFLTYFNYEAQPDKSGLPSDRFSAERPEGSISTLTIQRTEQRDSAMYRCASSLAPASGRNEQFFGPGTRLTVL.